The clone carrying this T cell receptor beta chain was seen more than once but under ten times. Its antigen is as yet unknown. This sample was taken from a study of beta chain features in type 1 diabetes. Whole-study findings and limits: TCRB CDR3s from Type 1 diabetes patients were moderately but significantly shorter in all four CD4+ subsets.

TCRB transcripts that were expressed got sequenced, as all of the isolated RNA had been reverse transcribed. Some clones are missing from TCRdb's copy, which holds only in-frame ones; the method was immunoSEQ multiplex PCR. The sample holds 620,000 or so clones, around a sixth seen once. Trimming left V 1 base short and J 3 bases short, with 9 bases between. CDR1 is SEHNR, CDR2 FQNEAQ, per germline (reference sequence). CDR3 size: 14 residues. Sampling consisted of one heparinised blood draw per donor, averaging about 116 mL. V and J are TRBV7-9 and TRBJ1-1, with D unclear. The material sequenced was naive CD4+ T cells from blood. The TCR was taken from a man younger than 35 in good health. In DNA form, the CDR3 reads TGTGCCAGCAGCTTAGTAGGGAGGTACACTGAAGCTTTCTTT. Translation: CASSLVGRYTEAFF. The variable domain in full, completed from reference TRBV7-9 and TRBJ1-1, reads DTGVSQNPRHKITKRGQNVTFRCDPISEHNRLYWYRQTLGQGPEFLTYFQNEAQLEKSRLLSDRFSAERPKGSFSTLEIQRTEQGDSAMYLCASSLVGRYTEAFFGQGTRLTVV.